Below, one T cell receptor beta chain is given with its context. Its antigen is currently unknown. Unstimulated regulatory T cells (CD4+CD25+CD127-), CD4+CD25- non-regulatory cells, CD4 and CD8 cells were FACS-sorted from thawed PBMCs. The CDR3 is 14 residues long. Germline V gene data show CDR1 as SGHRS and CDR2 as YFSETQ. V shed 3 bases and J shed 7 bases, with 16 bases lying between them. The sample comes from a study of Tregs in tolerant kidney transplant recipients. Findings and caveats of the study: Tregs expanded with activated donor B cells seemed most donor-specific. Nucleotide sequences could not be compared across some patients' samples due to primer changes.

Clones were read by immunoSEQ multiplex PCR, and TCRdb kept only the in-frame ones, dropping some. The sample contains about 61,000 clones, 80% to 90% of which appear only once. The chain combines TRBV5-1 with TRBJ1-2; possible D gene TRBD1, 6 bases. The TCR comes from a human donor who received a combined kidney and bone marrow transplant. Sequencing used Tregs from blood, obtained before the transplant. The CDR3 spells CASSWGPVQGGYTF. The DNA of the CDR3 is TGCGCCAGCAGCTGGGGGCCAGTCCAGGGTGGCTACACCTTC.